The 8 T cell receptor beta chains below come from one sample, sequenced in a study of T cell repertoires in cytomegalovirus infection (dated by TCRdb to the late 2010s). Sequencer: Illumina HiSeq 1500. Starting from the raw public reads, TCRdb applied fastp trimming at Q25, assembled clones with MiXCR and retained in-frame beta chains. Each record represents a unique CDR3 protein, reported with the most common genes and DNA among its rows. Across this sample there are 750,000 to 900,000 distinct CDR3 sequences, with almost 30% seen only once. Roughly 14% of the sample is in the top ten clones. The treatment or condition tag for this specimen amounts to: in vitro stimulation with specific CMV peptide epitopes to enrich CMV-specific T cells. Which antigens these TCRs recognize remains unknown. The material sequenced was cultured CD8+ T cells from PBMCs, taken from culture after CMV antigen stimulation. The receptors stem from a human donor in good health (CMV status not recorded). Some clones in this sample may be carry-over from other donors' samples.

V and J are TRBV7-6 and TRBJ1-1; maybe TRBD1 (5 bases). The germline V gene encodes CDR1 SGHVS and CDR2 FNYEAQ. V shed 3 bases and J shed 1 base, with 9 bases lying between them. The CDR3 extends over 14 amino acids. The CDR3 DNA follows: TGTGCCAGCAGCTTGAATACAGGGAACACTGAAGCTTTCTTT. Residues: CASSLNTGNTEAFF.

As for this clonotype: One base away lies a much larger clone, so this may be a sequencing read error. This rearrangement joins TRBV7-3 to TRBJ2-5; TRBD2 might be the D (5 bases). Germline V gene data show CDR1 as SGHTA and CDR2 as FQGTGA. The CDR3 sequence is 16 residues long. The V end lost 2 bases, the J end lost 1 base, and 14 bases lay between the germline ends. The CDR3 DNA reads as TGTGCCAGCAGCTTACGAGGCGGGTATCCCCAAGAGACCCAGTACTTC. This codes for CASSLRGGYPQETQYF.

The V and J genes are TRBV24-1 and TRBJ1-5, with D perhaps matching TRBD1 (6 bases). The CDR3 has 18 amino acids. V shed 5 bases and J shed 6 bases, with 25 bases lying between them. CDR1 KGHDR and CDR2 SFDVKD come from the germline V gene. The DNA for the CDR3 is TGTGCCACCAGTGCGGATGCCAATCCAGGGGAATGGGGTCAGCCCCAGCATTTT. It encodes CATSADANPGEWGQPQHF.

The chain links TRBV6-6 to TRBJ1-2; possibly TRBD1 for D (6 bases). V lost 8 bases and J 7 bases, leaving 23 bases between the germline ends. Germline CDR1 reads MNHNY; CDR2 reads SVGAGI (reference sequence). The CDR3 has 15 residues. The CDR3 sequence is CASAGTILRFGGYTF. CDR3 DNA: TGTGCCAGCGCAGGGACAATCCTTCGGTTTGGTGGCTACACCTTC.

CDR3 in amino acids: CSVEDGERGITDTQYF. The CDR3 DNA follows: TGCAGCGTTGAAGATGGAGAGCGGGGGATCACAGATACGCAGTATTTT. This chain uses TRBV29-1 with TRBJ2-3; 8 nucleotides line up with TRBD2. Germline-derived CDR1 and CDR2 are SQVTM and ANQGSEA. The CDR3 runs 16 residues. Trimming removed 0 bases from V and 2 bases from J; junction bases left unmatched: 7.

V is TRBV7-2 and J is TRBJ1-5; D might be TRBD1 (6 bases). V lost 5 bases and J 1 base, leaving 12 bases between the germline ends. Germline V CDR1 and CDR2: SGHTA, FQGNSA. This CDR3 comprises 15 residues. Written as DNA, the CDR3 is TGTGCCAGCAGCGCAGACAGGCGGAGCAATCAGCCCCAGCATTTT. This sequence encodes CASSADRRSNQPQHF. Full variable domain (missing parts from reference TRBV7-2 and TRBJ1-5): GAGVSQSPSNKVTEKGKDVELRCDPISGHTALYWYRQSLGQGLEFLIYFQGNSAPDKSGLPSDRFSAERTGGSVSTLTIQRTQQEDSAVYLCASSADRRSNQPQHFGDGTRLSIL.

This clonotype was observed a few times. This chain uses TRBV27 with TRBJ1-5; TRBD1 might be the D (6 bases). The CDR3 consists of 14 residues. Trimming removed 6 bases from V and 7 bases from J, with 16 bases in between. Per the germline V gene, CDR1 is MNHEY and CDR2 is SMNVEV (reference sequence). This CDR3 reads CASRPTGIRQPQHF. The CDR3 DNA is TGTGCCAGCAGACCTACAGGGATCCGACAGCCCCAGCATTTT.

The chain is built from TRBV6-4 and TRBJ2-2; D perhaps matches TRBD1 (6 bases). This CDR3 region has 14 residues. Trimming removed 3 bases from V and 7 bases from J, with 12 bases in between. Germline V lookup: CDR1 MRHNA, CDR2 SNTAGT. The CDR3 is CASSDLQGDGELFF. Written as DNA, the CDR3 is TGTGCCAGCAGTGATTTACAGGGCGACGGGGAGCTGTTTTTT.